A selection of T cell receptor beta chains follows, all from one sample in a study of blood T cell repertoires in COVID-19. Clones were sequenced by immunoSEQ multiplex PCR, and TCRdb holds only the in-frame ones, with some missing. The data show roughly 200,000 clones, around 86% seen once. Sequencing was done on a sample of peripheral blood. The receptor source for this set is a man older than 75 with acute or convalescent COVID-19. Each CDR3 is given with its conserved first and last residue. Fields, in order: D gene, clone size, J gene, V gene, CDR3 protein, CDR3 DNA. D genes are given only for firm matches. Size is omitted from some rows. Given values are once, few, many or a class for expanded clones.

D gene: NA
clone size: NA
J gene: TRBJ2-3
V gene: TRBV7-2
CDR3 protein: CASSRGQLSTDTQYF
CDR3 DNA: TGTGCCAGCAGCCGCGGACAGCTTAGCACAGATACGCAGTATTTT

D gene: TRBD1
clone size: NA
J gene: TRBJ1-5
V gene: TRBV19
CDR3 protein: CASESTDRGNQPQHF
CDR3 DNA: TGTGCCAGTGAGTCGACGGACAGGGGTAATCAGCCCCAGCATTTT

D gene: NA
clone size: NA
J gene: TRBJ1-3
V gene: TRBV29-1
CDR3 protein: CSVADSFSGNTIYF
CDR3 DNA: TGCAGCGTCGCCGACAGCTTCTCTGGAAACACCATATATTTT

D gene: TRBD1
clone size: NA
J gene: TRBJ2-3
V gene: TRBV28
CDR3 protein: CASSSPDGQGILDTQYF
CDR3 DNA: TGTGCCAGCAGTTCCCCTGACGGACAGGGTATCTTGGATACGCAGTATTTT

D gene: NA
clone size: NA
J gene: TRBJ2-1
V gene: TRBV11-3
CDR3 protein: CASSPSGGPYNEQFF
CDR3 DNA: TGTGCCAGCAGCCCCTCCGGGGGTCCCTACAATGAGCAGTTCTTC

D gene: NA
clone size: NA
J gene: TRBJ2-1
V gene: TRBV5-1
CDR3 protein: CASSSGNNEQFF
CDR3 DNA: TGCGCCAGCAGCTCGGGAAACAATGAGCAGTTCTTC

D gene: TRBD2
clone size: NA
J gene: TRBJ2-3
V gene: TRBV19
CDR3 protein: CASSIASGLTDTQYF
CDR3 DNA: TGTGCCAGTAGTATCGCTAGCGGACTCACAGATACGCAGTATTTT

D gene: TRBD2
clone size: NA
J gene: TRBJ2-1
V gene: TRBV6-5
CDR3 protein: CASRGLKGDEQFF
CDR3 DNA: TGTGCCAGCAGGGGACTAAAGGGCGATGAGCAGTTCTTC

D gene: TRBD2
clone size: NA
J gene: TRBJ2-7
V gene: TRBV29-1
CDR3 protein: CSVGTSGYEQYF
CDR3 DNA: TGCAGCGTGGGGACTAGCGGCTACGAGCAGTACTTC

D gene: TRBD1
clone size: NA
J gene: TRBJ2-2
V gene: TRBV24-1
CDR3 protein: CATSRQGITGELFF
CDR3 DNA: TGTGCCACCAGTCGACAGGGGATCACCGGGGAGCTGTTTTTT

D gene: NA
clone size: NA
J gene: TRBJ1-3
V gene: TRBV18
CDR3 protein: CASSPEGNTIYF
CDR3 DNA: TGTGCCAGCTCACCCGAGGGAAACACCATATATTTT

D gene: TRBD2
clone size: NA
J gene: TRBJ2-1
V gene: TRBV7-2
CDR3 protein: CASSFPSGMVTYNEQFF
CDR3 DNA: TGTGCCAGCAGCTTTCCTAGCGGGATGGTCACCTACAATGAGCAGTTCTTC

D gene: TRBD1
clone size: NA
J gene: TRBJ2-7
V gene: TRBV19
CDR3 protein: CASSSGQGRSEQYF
CDR3 DNA: TGTGCCAGTAGCAGTGGACAGGGCAGAAGCGAGCAGTACTTC

D gene: NA
clone size: NA
J gene: TRBJ2-1
V gene: TRBV19
CDR3 protein: CASSIDGRLNEQFF
CDR3 DNA: TGTGCCAGTAGTATAGATGGGAGATTGAATGAGCAGTTCTTC

D gene: NA
clone size: few
J gene: TRBJ1-5
V gene: TRBV12-3/TRBV12-4
CDR3 protein: CASSLTGNQPQHF
CDR3 DNA: TGTGCCAGCAGTTTGACAGGTAATCAGCCCCAGCATTTT

D gene: NA
clone size: few
J gene: TRBJ2-1
V gene: TRBV10-3
CDR3 protein: CAISGRDSQFF
CDR3 DNA: TGTGCCATCAGTGGCCGGGATTCGCAGTTCTTC

D gene: NA
clone size: NA
J gene: TRBJ2-1
V gene: TRBV3-1/TRBV3-2
CDR3 protein: CASSQGLGGDRFF
CDR3 DNA: TGTGCCAGCAGCCAAGGTCTCGGAGGCGATCGGTTCTTC

D gene: TRBD2
clone size: NA
J gene: TRBJ2-7
V gene: TRBV5-1
CDR3 protein: CASSRQRGNYEQYF
CDR3 DNA: TGCGCCAGCAGCCGACAGCGGGGAAACTACGAGCAGTACTTC

D gene: NA
clone size: NA
J gene: TRBJ2-5
V gene: TRBV12-5
CDR3 protein: CASGPGGGGQETQYF
CDR3 DNA: TGTGCTAGTGGTCCCGGGGGAGGAGGGCAAGAGACCCAGTACTTC

D gene: TRBD1
clone size: NA
J gene: TRBJ1-1
V gene: TRBV15
CDR3 protein: CATSPTGMNTEAFF
CDR3 DNA: TGTGCCACCAGCCCGACAGGGATGAACACTGAAGCTTTCTTT

D gene: NA
clone size: once
J gene: TRBJ2-2
V gene: TRBV18
CDR3 protein: CASSPRNRGLQELFF
CDR3 DNA: TGTGCCAGCTCACCACGAAACAGGGGACTTCAAGAGCTGTTTTTT

D gene: NA
clone size: once
J gene: TRBJ2-3
V gene: TRBV30
CDR3 protein: CAWSLKTAASTDTQYF
CDR3 DNA: TGTGCCTGGAGTTTAAAGACAGCCGCTAGCACAGATACGCAGTATTTT

D gene: TRBD1
clone size: NA
J gene: TRBJ1-5
V gene: TRBV7-8
CDR3 protein: CASSFDRVGSNQPQHF
CDR3 DNA: TGTGCCAGCAGCTTTGACAGGGTGGGTAGCAATCAGCCCCAGCATTTT

D gene: NA
clone size: NA
J gene: TRBJ2-3
V gene: TRBV27
CDR3 protein: CACRPGGRTDTQYF
CDR3 DNA: TGTGCCTGCCGACCCGGGGGAAGGACAGATACGCAGTATTTT

D gene: NA
clone size: NA
J gene: TRBJ2-3
V gene: TRBV7-9
CDR3 protein: CASSLAPGTDTQYF
CDR3 DNA: TGTGCCAGCAGCTTAGCTCCAGGAACAGATACGCAGTATTTT

D gene: NA
clone size: NA
J gene: TRBJ2-2
V gene: TRBV29-1
CDR3 protein: CSVETGGEAGELFF
CDR3 DNA: TGCAGCGTTGAAACTGGAGGAGAGGCCGGGGAGCTGTTTTTT

D gene: NA
clone size: once
J gene: TRBJ1-4
V gene: TRBV28
CDR3 protein: CASSSDRWGEKLFF
CDR3 DNA: TGTGCCAGCAGCTCCGACAGGTGGGGTGAAAAACTGTTTTTT

D gene: TRBD1
clone size: NA
J gene: TRBJ2-7
V gene: TRBV28
CDR3 protein: CASRGTGGVYEQYF
CDR3 DNA: TGTGCCAGCAGGGGGACAGGGGGCGTTTACGAGCAGTACTTC

D gene: TRBD2
clone size: NA
J gene: TRBJ2-2
V gene: TRBV7-2
CDR3 protein: CASSSLAGSGELFF
CDR3 DNA: TGTGCCAGCAGCTCACTAGCGGGATCCGGGGAGCTGTTTTTT

D gene: NA
clone size: NA
J gene: TRBJ2-5
V gene: TRBV5-1
CDR3 protein: CASSGSGFQETQYF
CDR3 DNA: TGCGCCAGCTCCGGGTCGGGTTTCCAAGAGACCCAGTACTTC

D gene: NA
clone size: NA
J gene: TRBJ1-5
V gene: TRBV19
CDR3 protein: CASSTYRDSNQPQHF
CDR3 DNA: TGTGCCAGTAGTACTTACAGGGATAGCAATCAGCCCCAGCATTTT

D gene: TRBD2
clone size: NA
J gene: TRBJ2-5
V gene: TRBV18
CDR3 protein: CASSPGGAYQETQYF
CDR3 DNA: TGTGCCAGCTCACCCGGGGGGGCGTACCAAGAGACCCAGTACTTC

D gene: TRBD1
clone size: NA
J gene: TRBJ1-2
V gene: TRBV5-1
CDR3 protein: CASSLGQGHGYTF
CDR3 DNA: TGCGCCAGCAGCTTGGGACAGGGGCATGGCTACACCTTC

D gene: TRBD1
clone size: NA
J gene: TRBJ2-1
V gene: TRBV5-4
CDR3 protein: CASSLGGQVFNEQFF
CDR3 DNA: TGTGCCAGCAGCTTGGGCGGACAGGTATTTAATGAGCAGTTCTTC

D gene: NA
clone size: NA
J gene: TRBJ2-3
V gene: TRBV4-1
CDR3 protein: CASRPAAVVRPTDTQYF
CDR3 DNA: TGCGCCAGCAGGCCAGCGGCCGTCGTGCGCCCCACAGATACGCAGTATTTT

D gene: TRBD2
clone size: NA
J gene: TRBJ2-1
V gene: TRBV27
CDR3 protein: CASSITSGSSYNEQFF
CDR3 DNA: TGTGCCAGCAGTATAACTAGCGGGAGTTCCTACAATGAGCAGTTCTTC

D gene: NA
clone size: NA
J gene: TRBJ1-2
V gene: TRBV24-1
CDR3 protein: CATSDFNNNYGYTF
CDR3 DNA: TGTGCCACCAGTGATTTTAACAATAACTATGGCTACACCTTC

D gene: NA
clone size: NA
J gene: TRBJ1-6
V gene: TRBV30
CDR3 protein: CAWSVMSSYNSPLHF
CDR3 DNA: TGTGCCTGGAGTGTGATGAGCTCCTATAATTCACCCCTCCACTTT

D gene: NA
clone size: NA
J gene: TRBJ1-1
V gene: TRBV7-2
CDR3 protein: CASSLRGREAFF
CDR3 DNA: TGTGCCAGCAGCTTAAGGGGTCGCGAGGCTTTCTTT

D gene: NA
clone size: NA
J gene: TRBJ2-3
V gene: TRBV5-4
CDR3 protein: CASSLALNVDTQYF
CDR3 DNA: TGTGCCAGCAGCTTGGCCTTAAATGTGGATACGCAGTATTTT

D gene: NA
clone size: NA
J gene: TRBJ2-5
V gene: TRBV10-3
CDR3 protein: CAISETGRGETQYF
CDR3 DNA: TGTGCCATCAGTGAAACAGGGAGGGGGGAGACCCAGTACTTC

D gene: TRBD1
clone size: NA
J gene: TRBJ2-5
V gene: TRBV5-1
CDR3 protein: CASSFPQGEETQYF
CDR3 DNA: TGCGCCAGCAGCTTCCCCCAGGGGGAAGAGACCCAGTACTTC

D gene: TRBD2
clone size: NA
J gene: TRBJ2-3
V gene: TRBV4-3
CDR3 protein: CASSQEGLAGADTQYF
CDR3 DNA: TGCGCCAGCAGCCAAGAAGGGCTAGCGGGAGCAGATACGCAGTATTTT

D gene: TRBD2
clone size: NA
J gene: TRBJ2-2
V gene: TRBV6-4
CDR3 protein: CASRGLAGGIAGELFF
CDR3 DNA: TGTGCCAGCAGGGGCCTAGCGGGAGGGATCGCCGGGGAGCTGTTTTTT

D gene: NA
clone size: NA
J gene: TRBJ1-2
V gene: TRBV5-4
CDR3 protein: CASSPKSRTEVVGYTF
CDR3 DNA: TGTGCCAGCAGCCCGAAGTCGAGGACAGAGGTTGTTGGCTACACCTTC

D gene: NA
clone size: NA
J gene: TRBJ2-4
V gene: TRBV21-1
CDR3 protein: CASSKDGAKNIQYF
CDR3 DNA: TGTGCCAGCAGCAAAGACGGAGCCAAAAACATTCAGTACTTC

D gene: NA
clone size: NA
J gene: TRBJ1-3
V gene: TRBV6-5
CDR3 protein: CASSSKGGSLRNTIYF
CDR3 DNA: TGTGCCAGCAGTTCTAAGGGGGGGAGCTTACGAAACACCATATATTTT

D gene: TRBD1
clone size: NA
J gene: TRBJ1-1
V gene: TRBV6-5
CDR3 protein: CASSRTGGNTEAFF
CDR3 DNA: TGTGCCAGCTCAAGGACAGGGGGGAACACTGAAGCTTTCTTT

D gene: NA
clone size: NA
J gene: TRBJ2-5
V gene: TRBV20-1
CDR3 protein: CSASHPGTETQYF
CDR3 DNA: TGCAGTGCTAGTCATCCGGGTACGGAGACCCAGTACTTC

D gene: TRBD2
clone size: NA
J gene: TRBJ2-3
V gene: TRBV19
CDR3 protein: CASLKREGADTQYF
CDR3 DNA: TGTGCCAGCCTGAAGCGGGAGGGCGCAGATACGCAGTATTTT

D gene: NA
clone size: NA
J gene: TRBJ2-2
V gene: TRBV5-6
CDR3 protein: CASSFISITGELFF
CDR3 DNA: TGTGCCAGCAGCTTTATTAGCATCACCGGGGAGCTGTTTTTT

D gene: NA
clone size: few
J gene: TRBJ2-2
V gene: TRBV18
CDR3 protein: CASSLASANTGELFF
CDR3 DNA: TGTGCCAGCTCACTGGCTAGCGCCAACACCGGGGAGCTGTTTTTT

D gene: TRBD2
clone size: NA
J gene: TRBJ2-3
V gene: TRBV3-1/TRBV3-2
CDR3 protein: CASSRPGLAMDTDTQYF
CDR3 DNA: TGTGCCAGCAGCCGCCCGGGACTAGCTATGGACACAGATACGCAGTATTTT

D gene: TRBD1
clone size: NA
J gene: TRBJ1-4
V gene: TRBV5-1
CDR3 protein: CASSLGQGNEKLFF
CDR3 DNA: TGCGCCAGCAGCTTAGGACAGGGGAATGAAAAACTGTTTTTT

D gene: NA
clone size: NA
J gene: TRBJ1-2
V gene: TRBV11-3
CDR3 protein: CASSLRGGGYTF
CDR3 DNA: TGTGCCAGCAGCTTAAGGGGCGGTGGCTACACCTTC

D gene: TRBD1
clone size: NA
J gene: TRBJ1-5
V gene: TRBV19
CDR3 protein: CASRRGADNQPQHF
CDR3 DNA: TGTGCCAGTCGCAGGGGGGCCGACAATCAGCCCCAGCATTTT

D gene: TRBD2
clone size: once
J gene: TRBJ2-7
V gene: TRBV3-1/TRBV3-2
CDR3 protein: CASSQSLLGPGLAGGPGEQYF
CDR3 DNA: TGTGCCAGCAGCCAAAGTCTATTAGGGCCGGGACTAGCGGGAGGGCCGGGCGAGCAGTACTTC